This TCR beta chain appears in the sequencing data of a study of PD-L1 blockade in urothelial cancer. For the study at large: About 90% of the 29 patients comprised males who had bladder-origin urothelial cancer. Median T cell yield from blood was roughly 150,000.

Time point given: pretreatment peripheral blood. About this clone: Additional DNA sequences in this sample encode the identical CDR3.

Spiking each PCR with synthetic TCR analog templates was performed. The data were produced by immunoSEQ multiplex PCR, yet TCRdb's version contains in-frame clones alone and is incomplete. The table lists 70,000 to 95,000 clones, 65% to 85% of them singletons. The TCR sequence derives from a man in his 60s with urothelial cancer. The material was PBMCs, obtained around atezolizumab (anti-PD-L1) treatment.

The CDR3 protein is CASSIIAGGGVETQYF. CDR3 DNA sequence: TGTGCCAGTAGTATAATCGCGGGTGGAGGGGTCGAGACCCAGTACTTC. The V gene is TRBV19, the J gene TRBJ2-5; D may be TRBD2 (6 bases). V gave up 2 bases and J gave up 5 bases, with 18 bases separating them. The CDR3 contains 16 residues. Germline CDR1 reads LNHDA; CDR2 reads SQIVND (reference sequence).